The text below deals with one T cell receptor beta chain. Its cognate antigen is unknown. This entry is derived from a study of T cell responses to AZD1222 COVID-19 vaccine. Study results and caveats: Per reports, nearly half of all spike-specific TCRs target regions that are unmutated in variants.

Assay used: immunoSEQ multiplex PCR; TCRdb lists only in-frame clones, some missing. The data contain about 100,000 clones, 70% to 90% of them singletons. The CDR3 sequence is 16 residues long. Trimming took 3 bases from V and 0 from J; bases not matched to a gene: 5. CDR1 is SGHRS and CDR2 is YFSETQ in the germline V gene. This clonotype was sampled from an adult in good health. The chain couples TRBV5-1 to TRBJ2-2, with 7 bases identical to TRBD1. The source material was peripheral blood, sampled on day 0 of AZD1222 vaccination. This chain's CDR3 is CASSSQGISNTGELFF. The CDR3 nucleotides are TGCGCCAGCAGCTCACAGGGGATTTCGAACACCGGGGAGCTGTTTTTT.